A single sample gave rise to the 11 T cell receptor beta chains below, sequenced in a study of blood T cells in healthy people across ages. The authors ran a second PCR of about 7 to 11 cycles using a sample-barcoded 5' primer and a J-beta primer mix. TCRdb itself ran the 5' RACE reads through MiXCR, one entry per CDR3 protein. The data hold some 860,000 distinct CDR3 sequences, with about 61% observed a single time. Sample: blood. The receptors stem from a man aged 35 to 55 in good health.

The table lists this clonotype with a few counts. This chain connects TRBV6-2 or TRBV6-3 to TRBJ2-5; D not certain. The DNA end lines up better with TRBJ2-7; the J call may be wrong. This CDR3 spans 11 amino acids. Germline V lookup: CDR1 MNHEY, CDR2 SVGEGT. The CDR3 region is CASLSMDEQYF. DNA for the CDR3: TGTGCCAGCCTTTCGATGGACGAGCAGTACTTC.

The CDR3 coding sequence is TGTGCCAGCAGTCAGGACGTTCAGCCCCAGCATTTT. Translating gives CASSQDVQPQHF. The chain is built from TRBV7-9 and TRBJ1-5; no reliable D call. This CDR3 spans 12 amino acids. V lost 6 bases and J lost 6, with 9 bases in between. Germline-derived CDR1 and CDR2 are SEHNR and FQNEAQ (reference sequence).

This chain uses TRBV6-1 with TRBJ1-2; no firm D call. V lost 2 bases to trimming and J lost 4 bases, with 14 bases between them. CDR3 length: 15 residues. Germline-derived CDR1 and CDR2 are MNHNS and SASEGT. CDR3 protein: CASSESPRQVYGYTF. The CDR3 coding sequence is TGTGCCAGCAGTGAATCCCCTAGACAAGTCTATGGCTACACCTTC.

The chain joins TRBV4-3 to TRBJ2-3; TRBD2 matches 9 bases. CDR1 is LGHNA and CDR2 is YSLEER in the germline V gene. V was pared by 2 bases and J by 2 bases, with 5 bases of the junction left unmatched. CDR3 length: 16 residues. CDR3 sequence reads: CASSQHLAGPTDTQYF. The CDR3 region has the DNA TGCGCCAGCAGCCAACACCTAGCGGGACCCACAGATACGCAGTATTTT.

The chain couples TRBV10-3 to TRBJ2-3, with TRBD2 matching over 8 bases. This CDR3 comprises 17 residues. V gave up 4 bases and J gave up 10 bases; unmatched junction bases: 19. Germline V CDR1 and CDR2: ENHRY, SYGVKD. In nucleotides, the CDR3 is TGTGCCATCAGTGGACCAGCGGGGGCCGGATTGGAAGGTGCGCAGTATTTT. Translation: CAISGPAGAGLEGAQYF.

V usage is TRBV7-3 and J usage is TRBJ2-3; tentatively, D is TRBD2 (6 bases). V lost 5 bases and J 6 bases, leaving 12 bases between the germline ends. CDR3 length: 13 residues. CDR1 is SGHTA, CDR2 FQGTGA, per germline. CDR3: CASSRGGSDTQYF. In nucleotides, the CDR3 is TGTGCCAGCAGCCGAGGAGGGTCGGATACGCAGTATTTT. The full variable domain, rest sourced from reference TRBV7-3 and TRBJ2-3, is GAGVSQTPSNKVTEKGKYVELRCDPISGHTALYWYRQSLGQGPEFLIYFQGTGAADDSGLPNDRFFAVRPEGSVSTLKIQRTERGDSAVYLCASSRGGSDTQYFGPGTRLTVL.

The chain uses TRBV20-1 and TRBJ2-5, with 12 bases that match TRBD2. Trimming removed 4 bases from V and 5 bases from J; junction bases left unmatched: 8. The CDR3 covers 15 residues. Germline loops: CDR1 DFQATT, CDR2 SNEGSKA (reference sequence). CDR3 sequence reads: CSAKTSGGIRETQYF. In DNA, the CDR3 is TGCAGTGCTAAGACTAGCGGGGGAATAAGGGAGACCCAGTACTTC.

The chain carries TRBV6-5 and TRBJ2-4; TRBD1 matches at 8 bases. The V gene end was trimmed by 5 bases and the J gene end by 7 bases; junction bases not matched to a gene: 4. Germline-derived CDR1 and CDR2 are MNHEY and SVGAGI. CDR3 length: 13 residues. The CDR3 region has the DNA TGTGCCAGCAGTCCAGGGGGCTTGAACATTCAGTACTTC. This gives the protein CASSPGGLNIQYF.

Worth noting for this clonotype: Germline is not matched at one junction end, which may reflect a read error. The chain is built from TRBV7-2 and TRBJ2-1; maybe TRBD2 (5 bases). Per germline, CDR1 SGHTA and CDR2 FQGNSA. The CDR3 is 14 residues long. CDR3 in amino acids: CASGLAPRVNEQFF. The CDR3 DNA reads as TGTGCCAGCGGCTTAGCGCCTAGGGTCAATGAGCAGTTCTTC. The variable domain in full, completed from reference TRBV7-2 and TRBJ2-1, reads GAGVSQSPSNKVTEKGKDVELRCDPISGHTALYWYRQSLGQGLEFLIYFQGNSAPDKSGLPSDRFSAERTGGSVSTLTIQRTQQEDSAVYLCASGLAPRVNEQFFGPGTRLTVL.

V gene TRBV24-1 combines with J gene TRBJ2-5; TRBD1 aligns across 7 bases. CDR1 and CDR2 (germline): KGHDR, SFDVKD. With V trimmed by 3 bases and J by 5 bases, 11 bases remained unmatched. This CDR3 has 16 residues. CDR3 in amino acids: CATSDNTQGPGETQYF. In DNA, the CDR3 is TGTGCCACCAGTGATAACACACAGGGGCCCGGGGAGACCCAGTACTTC.

This clonotype has only a few counts. The CDR3, as DNA: TGTGCCAGCAGCTTCGGACCAGGGCTGCGCGATGGCTACACCTTC. Protein sequence: CASSFGPGLRDGYTF. V is TRBV7-9 and J is TRBJ1-2, with TRBD1 as a possible D gene (5 bases). This CDR3 is 15 amino acids long. CDR1 SEHNR and CDR2 FQNEAQ come from the germline V gene (reference sequence). The germline V and J ends were trimmed by 3 bases and 6 bases, with 17 bases remaining between them.